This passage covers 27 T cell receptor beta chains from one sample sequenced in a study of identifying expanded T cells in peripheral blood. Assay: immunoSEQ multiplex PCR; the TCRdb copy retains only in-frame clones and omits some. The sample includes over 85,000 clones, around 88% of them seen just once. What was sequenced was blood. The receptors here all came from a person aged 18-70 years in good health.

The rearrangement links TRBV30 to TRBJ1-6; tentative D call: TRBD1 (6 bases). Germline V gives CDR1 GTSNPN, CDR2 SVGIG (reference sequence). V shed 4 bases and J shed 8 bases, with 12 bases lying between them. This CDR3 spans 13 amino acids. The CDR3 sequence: CAWKGQTDSPLHF. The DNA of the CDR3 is TGTGCCTGGAAAGGACAGACCGATTCACCCCTCCACTTT. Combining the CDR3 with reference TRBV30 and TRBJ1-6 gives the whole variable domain SQTIHQWPATLVQPVGSPLSLECTVEGTSNPNLYWYRQAAGRGLQLLFYSVGIGQISSEVPQNLSASRPQDRQFILSSKKLLLSDSGFYLCAWKGQTDSPLHFGNGTRLTVT.

Here the CDR3 reads CASSSPGERRQGEQYF. CDR3 coding DNA: TGTGCCAGCAGTTCCCCAGGCGAGCGGAGACAGGGCGAGCAGTACTTC. The V gene is TRBV28, the J gene TRBJ2-7; 7 positions agree with TRBD1. The CDR3 has 16 residues. The germline V gene has CDR1 MDHEN and CDR2 SYDVKM. Trimming removed 4 bases from V and 6 bases from J; junction bases left unmatched: 15.

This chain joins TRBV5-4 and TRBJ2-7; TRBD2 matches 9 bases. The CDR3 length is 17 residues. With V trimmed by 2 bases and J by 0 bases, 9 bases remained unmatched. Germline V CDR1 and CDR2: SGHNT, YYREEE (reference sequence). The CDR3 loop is CASSLGGRLADSYEQYF. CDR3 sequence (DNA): TGTGCCAGCAGCTTAGGGGGACGACTAGCGGACTCCTACGAGCAGTACTTC.

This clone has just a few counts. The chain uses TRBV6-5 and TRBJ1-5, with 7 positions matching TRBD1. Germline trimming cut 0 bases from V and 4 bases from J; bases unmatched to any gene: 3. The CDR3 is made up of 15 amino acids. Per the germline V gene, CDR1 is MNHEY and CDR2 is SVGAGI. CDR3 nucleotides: TGTGCCAGCAGTTACTCGGCAGGGGGGAATCAGCCCCAGCATTTT. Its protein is CASSYSAGGNQPQHF.

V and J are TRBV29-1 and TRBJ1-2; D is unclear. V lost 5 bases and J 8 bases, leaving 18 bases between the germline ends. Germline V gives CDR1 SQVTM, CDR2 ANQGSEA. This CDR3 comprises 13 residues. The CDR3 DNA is TGCAGCGTTTACCCGGGGTCTAGGGAGGGCTACACCTTC. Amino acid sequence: CSVYPGSREGYTF.

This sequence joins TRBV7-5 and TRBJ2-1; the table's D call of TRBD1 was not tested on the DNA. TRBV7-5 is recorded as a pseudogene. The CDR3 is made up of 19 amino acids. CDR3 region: CARTELTFLDRVYDNEQFF. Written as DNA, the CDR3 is TGTGCCAGAACCGAGTTAACCTTTTTAGACAGGGTTTACGACAATGAGCAGTTCTTC.

CDR3 loop: CASGQQETQYF. The CDR3 nucleotides are TGTGCCAGCGGCCAACAAGAGACCCAGTACTTC. The V and J genes are TRBV7-9 and TRBJ2-5; D gene unclear. CDR1 and CDR2 from the germline V gene are SEHNR and FQNEAQ (reference sequence). Trimming took 8 bases from V and 2 from J, leaving 6 bases between them. CDR3 length equals 11 residues.

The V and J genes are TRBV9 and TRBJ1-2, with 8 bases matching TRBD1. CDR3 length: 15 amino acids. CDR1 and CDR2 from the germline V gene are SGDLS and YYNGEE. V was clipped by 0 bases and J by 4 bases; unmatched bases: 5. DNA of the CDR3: TGTGCCAGCAGCGTAGAGGCAGGGGGCAGCTATGGCTACACCTTC. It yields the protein CASSVEAGGSYGYTF.

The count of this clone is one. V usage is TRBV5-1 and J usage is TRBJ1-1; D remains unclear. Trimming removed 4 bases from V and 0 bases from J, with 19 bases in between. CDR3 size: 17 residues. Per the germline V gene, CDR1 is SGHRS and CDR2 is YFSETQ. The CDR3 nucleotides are TGCGCCAGCAGCCCCCAAGGAGGCAGCTTTATGAACACTGAAGCTTTCTTT. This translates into CASSPQGGSFMNTEAFF.

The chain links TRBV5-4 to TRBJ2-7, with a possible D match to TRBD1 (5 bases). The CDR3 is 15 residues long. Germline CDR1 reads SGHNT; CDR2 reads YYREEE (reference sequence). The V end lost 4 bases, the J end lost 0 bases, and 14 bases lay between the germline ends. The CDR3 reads CASSPGPDISYEQYF. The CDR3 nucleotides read TGTGCCAGCAGCCCAGGACCGGACATCTCCTACGAGCAGTACTTC.

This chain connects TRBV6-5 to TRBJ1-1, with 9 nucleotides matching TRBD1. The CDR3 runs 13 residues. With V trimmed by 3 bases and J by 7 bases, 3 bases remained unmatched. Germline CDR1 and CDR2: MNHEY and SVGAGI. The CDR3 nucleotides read TGTGCCAGCAGTTATAGGACAGGGGTTGAAGCTTTCTTT. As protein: CASSYRTGVEAFF.

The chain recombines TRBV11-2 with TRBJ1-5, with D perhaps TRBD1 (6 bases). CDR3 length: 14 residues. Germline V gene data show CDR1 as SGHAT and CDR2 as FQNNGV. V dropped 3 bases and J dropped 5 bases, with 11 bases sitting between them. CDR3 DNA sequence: TGTGCCAGCAGCTTGAGGGGGTACTATCAGCCCCAGCATTTT. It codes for CASSLRGYYQPQHF. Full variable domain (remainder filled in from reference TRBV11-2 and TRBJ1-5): EAGVAQSPRYKIIEKRQSVAFWCNPISGHATLYWYQQILGQGPKLLIQFQNNGVVDDSQLPKDRFSAERLKGVDSTLKIQPAKLEDSAVYLCASSLRGYYQPQHFGDGTRLSIL.

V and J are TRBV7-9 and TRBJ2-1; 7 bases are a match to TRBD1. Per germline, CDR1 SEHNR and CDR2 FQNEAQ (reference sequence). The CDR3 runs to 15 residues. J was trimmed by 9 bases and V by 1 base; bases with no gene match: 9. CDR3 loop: CASSLVDRVGGEQFF. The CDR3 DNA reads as TGTGCCAGCAGCTTAGTCGACAGGGTAGGGGGTGAGCAGTTCTTC.

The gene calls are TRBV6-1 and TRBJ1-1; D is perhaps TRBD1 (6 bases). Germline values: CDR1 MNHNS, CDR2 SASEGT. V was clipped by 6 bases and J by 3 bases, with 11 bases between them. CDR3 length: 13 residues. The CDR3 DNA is TGTGCCAGCAGCGGGGGGGCTTACACTGAAGCTTTCTTT. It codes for CASSGGAYTEAFF.

The CDR3 DNA is TGTGCCAGTAGTTGGCCGGGACAGGTTTCCGGGGAGCTGTTTTTT. Its translation is CASSWPGQVSGELFF. V and J are TRBV19 and TRBJ2-2, with 8 bases aligning to TRBD1. This CDR3 has 15 residues. CDR1 is LNHDA and CDR2 is SQIVND in the germline V gene (reference sequence). V lost 5 bases to trimming and J lost 6 bases; unmatched junction nucleotides: 8.

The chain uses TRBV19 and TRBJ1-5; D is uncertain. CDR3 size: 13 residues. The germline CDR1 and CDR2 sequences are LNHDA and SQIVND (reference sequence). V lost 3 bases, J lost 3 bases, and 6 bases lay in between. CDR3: CASSIFPNQPQHF. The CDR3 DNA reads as TGTGCCAGTAGTATTTTTCCCAATCAGCCCCAGCATTTT.

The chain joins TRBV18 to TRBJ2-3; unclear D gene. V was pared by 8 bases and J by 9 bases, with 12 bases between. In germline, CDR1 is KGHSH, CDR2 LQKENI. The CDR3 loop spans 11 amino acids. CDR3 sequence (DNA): TGTGCCAGCGCCGGAGAGGAGACGCAGTATTTT. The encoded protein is CASAGEETQYF.

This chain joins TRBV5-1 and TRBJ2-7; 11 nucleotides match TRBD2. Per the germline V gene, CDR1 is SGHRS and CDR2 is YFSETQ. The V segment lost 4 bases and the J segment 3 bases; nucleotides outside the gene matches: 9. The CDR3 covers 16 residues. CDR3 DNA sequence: TGCGCCAGCAGCAGATCTAGCGGGAGGATAAGCTACGAGCAGTACTTC. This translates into CASSRSSGRISYEQYF. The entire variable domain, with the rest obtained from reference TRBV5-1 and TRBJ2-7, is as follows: KAGVTQTPRYLIKTRGQQVTLSCSPISGHRSVSWYQQTPGQGLQFLFEYFSETQRNKGNFPGRFSGRQFSNSRSEMNVSTLELGDSALYLCASSRSSGRISYEQYFGPGTRLTVT.

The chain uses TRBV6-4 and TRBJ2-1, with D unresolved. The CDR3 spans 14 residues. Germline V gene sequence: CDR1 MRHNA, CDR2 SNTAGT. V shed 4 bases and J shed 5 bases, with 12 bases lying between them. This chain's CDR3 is CASSADGRDNEQFF. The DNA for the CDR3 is TGTGCCAGCAGTGCCGACGGACGGGACAATGAGCAGTTCTTC.

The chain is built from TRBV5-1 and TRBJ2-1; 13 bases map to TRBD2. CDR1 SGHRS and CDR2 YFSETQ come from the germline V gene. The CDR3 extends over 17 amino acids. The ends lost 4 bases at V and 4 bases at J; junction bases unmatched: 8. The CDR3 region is CASSPTGTSGTYNEQFF. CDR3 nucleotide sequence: TGCGCCAGCAGCCCGACCGGGACTAGCGGGACATACAATGAGCAGTTCTTC.

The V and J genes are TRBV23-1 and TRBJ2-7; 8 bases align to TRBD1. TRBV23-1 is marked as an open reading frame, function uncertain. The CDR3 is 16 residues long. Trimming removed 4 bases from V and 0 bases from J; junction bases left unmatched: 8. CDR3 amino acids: CASSRDRGPFSYEQYF. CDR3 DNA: TGCGCCAGCAGTCGCGACAGGGGCCCCTTCTCCTACGAGCAGTACTTC.

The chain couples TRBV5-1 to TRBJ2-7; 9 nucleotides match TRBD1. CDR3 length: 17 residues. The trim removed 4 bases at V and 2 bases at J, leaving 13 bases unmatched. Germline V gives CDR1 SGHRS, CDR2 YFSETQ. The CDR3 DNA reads TGCGCCAGCAGCCCTATAACCGGGACAGGGTATACCTACGAGCAGTACTTC. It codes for CASSPITGTGYTYEQYF.

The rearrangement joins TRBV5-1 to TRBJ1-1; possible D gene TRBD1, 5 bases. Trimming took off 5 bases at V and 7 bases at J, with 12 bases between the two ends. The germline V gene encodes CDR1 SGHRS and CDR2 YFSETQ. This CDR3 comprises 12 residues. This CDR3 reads CASSYTGNEAFF. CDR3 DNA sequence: TGCGCCAGCAGTTACACAGGTAATGAAGCTTTCTTT.

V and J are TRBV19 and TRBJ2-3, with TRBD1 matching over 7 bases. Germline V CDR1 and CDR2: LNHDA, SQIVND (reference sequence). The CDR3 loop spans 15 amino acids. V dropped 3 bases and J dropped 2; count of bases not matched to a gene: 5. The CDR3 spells CASSIPGGNTDTQYF. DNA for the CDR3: TGTGCCAGTAGTATCCCAGGGGGTAACACAGATACGCAGTATTTT.

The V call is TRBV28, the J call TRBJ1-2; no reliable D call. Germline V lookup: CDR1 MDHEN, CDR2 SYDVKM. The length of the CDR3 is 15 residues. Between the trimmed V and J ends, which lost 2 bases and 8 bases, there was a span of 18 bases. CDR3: CASSLPRAPAGGYTF. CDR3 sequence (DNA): TGTGCCAGCAGTTTACCCCGGGCCCCGGCAGGCGGCTACACCTTC.

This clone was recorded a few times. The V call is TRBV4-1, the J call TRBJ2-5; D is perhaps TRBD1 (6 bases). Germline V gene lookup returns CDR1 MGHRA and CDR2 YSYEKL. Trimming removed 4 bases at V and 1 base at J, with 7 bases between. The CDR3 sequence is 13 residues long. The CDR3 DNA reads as TGCGCCAGCAGCCGGACAGCCCAAGAGACCCAGTACTTC. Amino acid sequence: CASSRTAQETQYF.

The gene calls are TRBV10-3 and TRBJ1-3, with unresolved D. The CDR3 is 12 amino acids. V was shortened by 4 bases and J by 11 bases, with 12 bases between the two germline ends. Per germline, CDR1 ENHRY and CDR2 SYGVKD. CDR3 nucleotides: TGTGCCATCAGTGTAGGGCCGCCGGCCATATATTTT. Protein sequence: CAISVGPPAIYF.